This T cell receptor beta chain is drawn from a study of T cells in Graves' hyperthyroidism and ophthalmopathy. Study as a whole: Blood from the periphery was taken at initial diagnosis, before any treatment.

RNA transcripts provided the source from which TCR beta CDR3 regions were amplified. TCR CDR3 underwent first-round RT-PCR with the HTBI primer set. One entry per CDR3 protein results from TCRdb running MiXCR on the multiplex PCR reads. The sample lists hundreds of thousands of distinct CDR3 sequences; 11% to 15% were seen once. The CDR3 extends over 15 amino acids. Germline-derived CDR1 and CDR2 are SGHTA and FQGTGA. The V end was cut by 5 bases, the J end by 6 bases, with 17 bases between. Those patients with uncontrolled infection, other autoimmune disease, pregnancy or lactation were excluded. This receptor was obtained from a woman younger than 45 with Graves' hyperthyroidism that later progressed to Graves' ophthalmopathy. Source material: blood. This chain connects TRBV7-3 to TRBJ2-1; no clear D gene. The CDR3 DNA is TGTGCCAGCAGCCGTTTTAGAGGCGCAGGCAATGAGCAGTTCTTC. Translation gives CASSRFRGAGNEQFF. Full variable domain (missing parts from reference TRBV7-3 and TRBJ2-1): GAGVSQTPSNKVTEKGKYVELRCDPISGHTALYWYRQSLGQGPEFLIYFQGTGAADDSGLPNDRFFAVRPEGSVSTLKIQRTERGDSAVYLCASSRFRGAGNEQFFGPGTRLTVL.